The 24 T cell receptor beta chains reported below all come from one sample, sequenced in a study of T cell responses to AZD1222 COVID-19 vaccine. Profiling relied on immunoSEQ multiplex PCR, and the TCRdb table lists in-frame clones only, not all of them. This sample has some 130,000 clones, with about 90% found just once. The input for sequencing was peripheral blood, taken on day 0 of AZD1222 vaccination. Receptor source: an adult in good health.

The chain recombines TRBV7-9 with TRBJ2-7; D call uncertain. Germline CDR1 is SEHNR and CDR2 is FQNEAQ (reference sequence). Deletions cut 5 bases from V and 6 bases from J, with 8 bases between. The CDR3 consists of 11 residues. The CDR3 here is CASSPGFEQYF. The CDR3 nucleotides are TGTGCCAGCAGCCCCGGCTTCGAGCAGTACTTC.

The CDR3 bases are TGTGCCAGCAGCTTCTTCGACAGTGCAGGCGCTGAAGCTTTCTTT. Protein: CASSFFDSAGAEAFF. The gene calls are TRBV5-4 and TRBJ1-1, with D possibly matching TRBD1 (5 bases). Trimming left V 2 bases short and J 6 bases short, with 17 bases between. The germline CDR1 and CDR2 sequences are SGHNT and YYREEE (reference sequence). The CDR3 has 15 amino acids.

The V call is TRBV5-1, the J call TRBJ2-5, with 7 bases identical to TRBD1. The germline CDR1 and CDR2 sequences are SGHRS and YFSETQ. This CDR3 is 14 amino acids long. J was trimmed by 1 base and V by 1 base; bases with no gene match: 1. CDR3 DNA: TGCGCCAGCAGCTTGACAGGGGTCCAAGAGACCCAGTACTTC. Translated, it gives CASSLTGVQETQYF.

The chain is built from TRBV6-5 and TRBJ1-2; 7 nucleotides align to TRBD1. The germline V gene has CDR1 MNHEY and CDR2 SVGAGI. V was pared by 7 bases and J by 3 bases, with 11 bases of the junction left unmatched. The CDR3 loop spans 15 amino acids. CDR3 DNA: TGTGCCAGCACGCCCGGGACAGCCGACTACTATGGCTACACCTTC. The encoded protein is CASTPGTADYYGYTF.

The rearrangement links TRBV28 to TRBJ2-1, with D tentatively TRBD2 (5 bases). CDR3 length: 9 residues. CDR1 and CDR2 from the germline V gene are MDHEN and SYDVKM. CDR3 DNA sequence: TGTATGGCGGGTAATGAGCAGTTCTTC. Amino acid sequence: CMAGNEQFF.

The rearrangement uses TRBV9 and TRBJ1-4, with D possibly matching TRBD1 (5 bases). The V gene lost 0 bases and the J gene lost 2 bases, with 17 bases spanning the gap. CDR1 and CDR2 (germline): SGDLS, YYNGEE. The CDR3 is made up of 18 amino acids. CDR3 DNA sequence: TGTGCCAGCAGCGTAGGGGGTACAGGCCGGTCCACTAATGAAAAACTGTTTTTT. Protein product: CASSVGGTGRSTNEKLFF.

The CDR3 DNA reads as TGTGCCAGCAGCCGCGGAAATCGAGGTTCGGCCACAGGCCTATACGAGCAGTACTTC. Its translation is CASSRGNRGSATGLYEQYF. V and J are TRBV7-8 and TRBJ2-7; D may be TRBD1 (5 bases). V lost 5 bases, J lost 4 bases, and 30 bases lay in between. This CDR3 has 19 amino acids. Germline assignment: CDR1 SGHVS and CDR2 FQNEAQ.

The chain uses TRBV18 and TRBJ1-4; no definite D call. This CDR3 is built from 14 residues. Germline CDR1 is KGHSH and CDR2 is LQKENI. Trimming took off 6 bases at V and 0 bases at J, with 8 bases between the two ends. This CDR3 is CASSLHPTNEKLFF. In DNA, the CDR3 is TGTGCCAGCTCCCTACACCCAACTAATGAAAAACTGTTTTTT.

The chain joins TRBV28 to TRBJ1-5; maybe TRBD1 (5 bases). CDR1 and CDR2 from the germline V gene are MDHEN and SYDVKM. Trimming removed 5 bases from V and 3 bases from J, with 14 bases in between. The CDR3 is made up of 15 amino acids. CDR3 residues: CASSATGAANQPQHF. CDR3 DNA: TGTGCCAGCAGTGCAACAGGAGCGGCCAATCAGCCCCAGCATTTT. The whole variable domain, remainder taken from reference TRBV28 and TRBJ1-5, is DVKVTQSSRYLVKRTGEKVFLECVQDMDHENMFWYRQDPGLGLRLIYFSYDVKMKEKGDIPEGYSVSREKKERFSLILESASTNQTSMYLCASSATGAANQPQHFGDGTRLSIL.

V usage is TRBV3-1 (or the pseudogene TRBV3-2) and J usage is TRBJ1-2; D is unresolved. Trimming shortened V by 2 bases and J by 2 bases, and 9 bases separated the two germline ends. The CDR3 consists of 14 residues. Germline-derived CDR1 and CDR2 are LGHDT and YNNKEL (reference sequence). CDR3 in amino acids: CASSQREGNYGYTF. The CDR3 bases are TGTGCCAGCAGCCAAAGGGAGGGCAACTATGGCTACACCTTC.

This rearrangement joins TRBV7-9 to TRBJ1-1; the D is unclear. V lost 0 bases, J lost 0 bases, and 5 bases lay in between. Germline CDR1 reads SEHNR; CDR2 reads FQNEAQ (reference sequence). There are 14 residues in the CDR3. CDR3 sequence: CASSLAVVNTEAFF. The CDR3 nucleotides are TGTGCCAGCAGCTTAGCGGTGGTGAACACTGAAGCTTTCTTT.

DNA of the CDR3: TGCGCCAGCAGCCAAGACCGACAGGGCGAAAAACTGTTTTTT. Encoded protein: CASSQDRQGEKLFF. The chain joins TRBV4-1 to TRBJ1-4, with 7 bases lining up with TRBD1. This CDR3 has 14 amino acids. Germline V lookup: CDR1 MGHRA, CDR2 YSYEKL. Germline trimming cut 0 bases from V and 8 bases from J; bases unmatched to any gene: 3.

A single count supports this clone. The J gene is TRBJ1-2, the V gene TRBV9; 7 bases map to TRBD1. The CDR3 is made up of 17 amino acids. The trim removed 0 bases at V and 2 bases at J, leaving 10 bases unmatched. Germline CDR1 SGDLS, CDR2 YYNGEE. In DNA form, the CDR3 reads TGTGCCAGCAGCGTAGACCCCGCCAGGGGGTCGAACTATGGCTACACCTTC. Translation: CASSVDPARGSNYGYTF.

This rearrangement joins TRBV18 to TRBJ1-3; D is unresolved. This CDR3 region has 12 residues. Trimming took 2 bases from V and 2 from J, leaving 1 base between them. Germline CDR1 and CDR2: KGHSH and LQKENI. The CDR3, as DNA: TGTGCCAGCTCACCAGCTGGAAACACCATATATTTT. It is translated as CASSPAGNTIYF.

V gene TRBV7-3 combines with J gene TRBJ2-1, with D maybe TRBD2 (5 bases). Per germline, CDR1 SGHTA and CDR2 FQGTGA. The V end lost 5 bases, the J end lost 7 bases, and 15 bases lay between the germline ends. CDR3 length equals 14 residues. The CDR3 sequence is CASSKFKTGNEQFF. CDR3 in DNA: TGTGCCAGCAGCAAATTTAAAACGGGGAATGAGCAGTTCTTC. Full variable domain (remainder filled in from reference TRBV7-3 and TRBJ2-1): GAGVSQTPSNKVTEKGKYVELRCDPISGHTALYWYRQSLGQGPEFLIYFQGTGAADDSGLPNDRFFAVRPEGSVSTLKIQRTERGDSAVYLCASSKFKTGNEQFFGPGTRLTVL.

The chain recombines TRBV28 with TRBJ2-3; D is ambiguous. Germline-derived CDR1 and CDR2 are MDHEN and SYDVKM. The ends were cut back, 7 bases at V and 3 bases at J, with 8 bases in the middle. The CDR3 runs to 12 residues. The DNA of the CDR3 is TGTGCCAGCACGCCCTCTACAGATACGCAGTATTTT. Translating it yields CASTPSTDTQYF. The whole variable domain, remainder taken from reference TRBV28 and TRBJ2-3, is DVKVTQSSRYLVKRTGEKVFLECVQDMDHENMFWYRQDPGLGLRLIYFSYDVKMKEKGDIPEGYSVSREKKERFSLILESASTNQTSMYLCASTPSTDTQYFGPGTRLTVL.

The chain employs TRBV6-2 or TRBV6-3 and TRBJ2-5, with D unresolved. The V gene's germline CDR1 is MNHEY and CDR2 SVGEGT. Trimming removed 4 bases at V and 5 bases at J, with 8 bases between. CDR3 length: 12 amino acids. CDR3 protein: CASSLGPETQYF. CDR3 nucleotides: TGTGCCAGCAGTTTAGGACCCGAGACCCAGTACTTC.

V is TRBV27 and J is TRBJ2-5; unclear D gene. V lost 4 bases, J lost 5 bases, and 11 bases lay in between. The germline V gene encodes CDR1 MNHEY and CDR2 SMNVEV (reference sequence). This CDR3 spans 13 amino acids. The chain's CDR3 is CASSSYLVETQYF. The DNA of the CDR3 is TGTGCCAGCAGTTCATATCTGGTGGAGACCCAGTACTTC.

V gene TRBV7-3 combines with J gene TRBJ1-4, with D maybe TRBD1 (5 bases). Between the trimmed V and J ends, which lost 1 base and 8 bases, there was a span of 14 bases. CDR1 and CDR2 from the germline V gene are SGHTA and FQGTGA. The CDR3 is 15 amino acids. The CDR3, as DNA: TGTGCCAGCAGCTTAAATGGGGGAGGAGAGGAAAAACTGTTTTTT. Translated, it gives CASSLNGGGEEKLFF. Full variable domain (outside the CDR3, taken from reference TRBV7-3 and TRBJ1-4): GAGVSQTPSNKVTEKGKYVELRCDPISGHTALYWYRQSLGQGPEFLIYFQGTGAADDSGLPNDRFFAVRPEGSVSTLKIQRTERGDSAVYLCASSLNGGGEEKLFFGSGTQLSVL.

The chain uses TRBV24-1 and TRBJ2-1; 10 nucleotides match TRBD2. The germline V gene has CDR1 KGHDR and CDR2 SFDVKD. V gave up 3 bases and J gave up 4 bases; unmatched junction bases: 2. This CDR3 has 15 residues. The CDR3 nucleotides are TGTGCCACCAGTGATCCAGCGGGAGGGTACAATGAGCAGTTCTTC. This sequence encodes CATSDPAGGYNEQFF.

The chain has TRBV7-9 and TRBJ1-2; TRBD1 might be the D (5 bases). The V end was cut by 5 bases, the J end by 8 bases, with 12 bases between. The CDR3 sequence is 12 residues long. Germline V gene sequence: CDR1 SEHNR, CDR2 FQNEAQ (reference sequence). The chain's CDR3 is CASSPQGTGYTF. CDR3 in DNA: TGTGCCAGCAGCCCCCAGGGAACAGGCTACACCTTC. The whole variable domain, remainder taken from reference TRBV7-9 and TRBJ1-2, is DTGVSQNPRHKITKRGQNVTFRCDPISEHNRLYWYRQTLGQGPEFLTYFQNEAQLEKSRLLSDRFSAERPKGSFSTLEIQRTEQGDSAMYLCASSPQGTGYTFGSGTRLTVV.

This chain joins TRBV12-3 or TRBV12-4 and TRBJ1-1; D not certain. V lost 6 bases and J 6 bases, leaving 14 bases between the germline ends. The CDR3 is 13 amino acids. The CDR3 sequence: CASSPARVSEAFF. The CDR3 DNA follows: TGTGCCAGCAGCCCCGCTCGGGTTTCTGAAGCTTTCTTT.

This chain connects TRBV7-9 to TRBJ2-5; tentatively, D is TRBD1 or TRBD2 (6 bases each). This CDR3 is built from 14 residues. Trimming removed 5 bases from V and 5 bases from J, with 15 bases in between. From germline, CDR1 is SEHNR and CDR2 FQNEAQ (reference sequence). This CDR3 reads CASSQMGGRETQYF. In nucleotides, the CDR3 is TGTGCCAGCAGCCAGATGGGGGGCCGGGAGACCCAGTACTTC. Together with reference TRBV7-9 and TRBJ2-5, the CDR3 gives the full variable domain: DTGVSQNPRHKITKRGQNVTFRCDPISEHNRLYWYRQTLGQGPEFLTYFQNEAQLEKSRLLSDRFSAERPKGSFSTLEIQRTEQGDSAMYLCASSQMGGRETQYFGPGTRLLVL.

This chain joins TRBV9 and TRBJ1-1, with D hard to call. This CDR3 has 13 amino acids. Germline-derived CDR1 and CDR2 are SGDLS and YYNGEE. V was cut by 5 bases and J by 4 bases, with 12 bases left in between. The CDR3 here is CASSKGPRTEAFF. The CDR3 nucleotides read TGTGCCAGCAGTAAGGGCCCCCGCACTGAAGCTTTCTTT.